This T cell receptor (beta chain) derives from a study of cytomegalovirus exposure and HLA in healthy donors. The study, taken as a whole, reports: Researchers counted roughly 160 TCR beta chains as cytomegalovirus-associated. Information on immune exposure was restricted to one variable (CMV serostatus). In an earlier analysis, in some 600 donors, most V segments appeared productive either ~87% or ~30% of the time.

Turning to this clone: Its target is unknown.

This CDR3 is 15 amino acids long. Germline-derived CDR1 and CDR2 are MNHNS and SASEGT. J was trimmed by 3 bases and V by 3 bases; bases with no gene match: 4. A multiplex PCR was run with 60 Vbeta primers and 13 Jbeta primers. TCRdb's copy holds only in-frame clones and misses some; the assay was immunoSEQ multiplex PCR. This sample contains around 75,000 clones. This chain uses TRBV6-1 with TRBJ2-5; TRBD2 matches at 10 bases. Input material: PBMCs. The clonotype comes from a man aged 50 to 59 in good health and CMV-seropositive. DNA for the CDR3: TGTGCCAGCAGTGAGGATCTAGCGGGGGAAGAGACCCAGTACTTC. Its translation: CASSEDLAGEETQYF.